This TCR beta chain was observed in a study of identical twins. With 3 bases removed from V and 1 base from J, the gap between germline ends came to 14 bases. CDR3 length equals 16 residues. Among all donors, each was a healthy Caucasian. TCRdb fed the 5' RACE reads into MiXCR, producing one record per CDR3 protein. Altogether 1.5 million to 2 million distinct CDR3 sequences are present, under 35% being singletons, with the ten largest covering about 0.3%. The rearrangement joins TRBV12-3 or TRBV12-4 to TRBJ2-3; D might be TRBD2 (7 bases). This TCR derives from a newborn girl in good health. Material: cord blood. In nucleotides, the CDR3 is TGTGCCAGCAGTTTGGGAGGGACACCGGGCACAGATACGCAGTATTTT. It codes for CASSLGGTPGTDTQYF.